These 28 T cell receptor beta chains were all obtained from the same sample, sequenced in a study of blood T cell repertoires in COVID-19. Libraries were prepared by immunoSEQ multiplex PCR; TCRdb keeps only in-frame clonotypes and omits some of them. Of tens of thousands of clones in the sample, around four fifths were seen once. Sequences were obtained from peripheral blood. These receptors originate from an elderly woman with active or convalescent COVID-19.

This chain connects TRBV10-3 to TRBJ2-1, with 8 bases aligning to TRBD2. Germline V gene data show CDR1 as ENHRY and CDR2 as SYGVKD. The J segment lost 7 bases and the V segment lost 7 bases, leaving 15 bases of the junction unmatched. The CDR3 spans 16 residues. CDR3 sequence: CAITSYSGNEKNEQFF. The CDR3 nucleotides read TGTGCCATCACCTCCTATAGCGGGAATGAGAAGAATGAGCAGTTCTTC.

This chain links TRBV5-8 with TRBJ1-2; 9 bases are shared with TRBD1. CDR1 SGHTS and CDR2 YDEGEE come from the germline V gene. The CDR3 has 15 amino acids. Germline trimming cut 4 bases from V and 2 bases from J; bases unmatched to any gene: 6. The CDR3 reads CASSRRQGVNYGYTF. The CDR3 DNA is TGTGCCAGCAGCCGACGACAGGGGGTGAACTATGGCTACACCTTC.

The chain links TRBV30 to TRBJ1-4; 8 bases agree with TRBD1. CDR1 and CDR2 (germline): GTSNPN, SVGIG (reference sequence). This CDR3 has 12 amino acids. V lost 7 bases to trimming and J lost 6 bases; unmatched junction nucleotides: 4. The CDR3 region has the DNA TGTGCCTTACAGGGGGTTTATGAAAAACTGTTTTTT. This codes for CALQGVYEKLFF.

The gene calls are TRBV3-1 (or the pseudogene TRBV3-2) and TRBJ1-2; D is undetermined. This CDR3 region has 12 residues. Germline V gives CDR1 LGHDT, CDR2 YNNKEL (reference sequence). Trimming shortened V by 0 bases and J by 8 bases, and 7 bases separated the two germline ends. The CDR3 DNA follows: TGTGCCAGCAGCCAAGAGAGGGTCGGCTACACCTTC. It codes for CASSQERVGYTF.

This chain joins TRBV29-1 and TRBJ1-2; the match to TRBD1 covers 7 bases. With 3 bases clipped from V and 6 bases from J, the junction kept 13 bases outside the gene matches. The CDR3 runs 15 residues. Germline V gene sequence: CDR1 SQVTM, CDR2 ANQGSEA. CDR3 nucleotide sequence: TGCAGCGTTGAGGGCTACGGACAGGCGGTACATGGCTACACCTTC. This translates into CSVEGYGQAVHGYTF.

In this sample, this clone turned up many times. The chain uses TRBV7-9 and TRBJ1-1; no definite D call. With 5 bases removed from V and 0 bases from J, the gap between germline ends came to 19 bases. CDR1 and CDR2 (germline): SEHNR, FQNEAQ (reference sequence). The CDR3 is 17 residues long. This CDR3 is CASSPHSTDPLNTEAFF. For the CDR3, the DNA is TGTGCCAGCAGCCCCCATTCAACAGACCCGCTGAACACTGAAGCTTTCTTT. The complete variable domain, with remaining parts taken from reference TRBV7-9 and TRBJ1-1, reads DTGVSQNPRHKITKRGQNVTFRCDPISEHNRLYWYRQTLGQGPEFLTYFQNEAQLEKSRLLSDRFSAERPKGSFSTLEIQRTEQGDSAMYLCASSPHSTDPLNTEAFFGQGTRLTVV.

The chain links TRBV7-9 to TRBJ1-3, with TRBD1 as a possible D gene (5 bases). The CDR3 runs to 15 residues. V lost 5 bases to trimming and J lost 4 bases, with 15 bases between them. CDR1 SEHNR and CDR2 FQNEAQ come from the germline V gene (reference sequence). The DNA for the CDR3 is TGTGCCAGCAGCCCCCCCGGGACTGCAGGAAACACCATATATTTT. It yields the protein CASSPPGTAGNTIYF.

The chain has TRBV9 and TRBJ2-1, with 10 positions matching TRBD1. CDR1 SGDLS and CDR2 YYNGEE come from the germline V gene. The CDR3 totals 15 residues. The ends lost 3 bases at V and 7 bases at J; junction bases unmatched: 7. This CDR3 reads CASSETGTGANEQFF. CDR3 bases: TGTGCCAGCAGCGAAACCGGGACAGGGGCGAATGAGCAGTTCTTC.

The genes are TRBV7-9 and TRBJ1-3; tentatively, D is TRBD1 (5 bases). The CDR3 length is 13 residues. Trimming cost V 10 bases and J 2 bases, with 12 bases left between them. Germline lookup yields CDR1 SEHNR and CDR2 FQNEAQ (reference sequence). Here the CDR3 DNA reads TGTGCCACATCCGGGACTGCTGGAAACACCATATATTTT. Amino acid sequence: CATSGTAGNTIYF.

This clone appeared a few times. This chain uses TRBV3-1 (or the pseudogene TRBV3-2) with TRBJ2-7; no clear D gene. V was pared by 3 bases and J by 5 bases, with 5 bases between. Germline loops: CDR1 LGHDT, CDR2 YNNKEL (reference sequence). The CDR3 contains 11 residues. CDR3 sequence: CASSHLDEQYF. The CDR3 region has the DNA TGTGCCAGCAGCCATCTCGACGAGCAGTACTTC.

The J gene is TRBJ1-2, the V gene TRBV5-1; D is uncertain. CDR3 length equals 15 residues. The germline V gene encodes CDR1 SGHRS and CDR2 YFSETQ. The V end was cut by 2 bases, the J end by 5 bases, with 16 bases between. The CDR3 DNA sequence: TGCGCCAGCAGCTTTAGTACCAGGCCCCTATATGGCTACACCTTC. This gives the protein CASSFSTRPLYGYTF.

The J gene is TRBJ2-3, the V gene TRBV27; 11 bases map to TRBD2. The CDR3 is 15 amino acids. CDR1 and CDR2 (germline): MNHEY, SMNVEV (reference sequence). The J segment lost 5 bases and the V segment lost 7 bases, leaving 8 bases of the junction unmatched. CDR3: CASIPNLAGGDTQYF. The CDR3 region has the DNA TGTGCCAGCATACCAAATCTAGCGGGGGGAGATACGCAGTATTTT.

The gene calls are TRBV28 and TRBJ2-1, with D uncertain. Per the germline V gene, CDR1 is MDHEN and CDR2 is SYDVKM. V lost 2 bases and J lost 6, with 8 bases in between. The CDR3 loop spans 13 amino acids. CDR3 nucleotide sequence: TGTGCCAGCAGTTTAACTACTCCCAATGAGCAGTTCTTC. Protein: CASSLTTPNEQFF.

Only a few counts were recorded for this clone. The chain uses TRBV11-3 and TRBJ2-1; the match to TRBD2 covers 9 bases. Germline values: CDR1 SGHNT, CDR2 YENEEA. The CDR3 loop spans 14 amino acids. V lost 5 bases to trimming and J lost 9 bases; unmatched junction nucleotides: 8. CDR3 amino acids: CASSPLAGEGEQFF. CDR3 coding DNA: TGTGCCAGCAGCCCATTAGCGGGAGAGGGTGAGCAGTTCTTC.

The rearrangement uses TRBV19 and TRBJ2-1, with 8 bases identical to TRBD2. V gave up 8 bases and J gave up 9 bases; unmatched junction bases: 18. The CDR3 runs to 16 residues. The V gene's germline CDR1 is LNHDA and CDR2 SQIVND (reference sequence). CDR3 coding DNA: TGTGCCAGTTGGAGGGGGACAAGAGCGGGAGAGGTTGAGCAGTTCTTC. Its translation: CASWRGTRAGEVEQFF. The full variable domain, rest sourced from reference TRBV19 and TRBJ2-1, is DGGITQSPKYLFRKEGQNVTLSCEQNLNHDAMYWYRQDPGQGLRLIYYSQIVNDFQKGDIAEGYSVSREKKESFPLTVTSAQKNPTAFYLCASWRGTRAGEVEQFFGPGTRLTVL.

Only one count was recorded for this clone. This chain joins TRBV6-2 or TRBV6-3 and TRBJ1-5, with a tentative D call TRBD1 (6 bases). CDR3 length: 15 residues. The V gene lost 5 bases and the J gene lost 3 bases, with 14 bases spanning the gap. CDR1 and CDR2 from the germline V gene are MNHEY and SVGEGT. CDR3 sequence (DNA): TGTGCCAGCAGTGACCCACAGGGTGACAATCAGCCCCAGCATTTT. It specifies CASSDPQGDNQPQHF.

The chain carries TRBV25-1 and TRBJ2-3; a possible D gene is TRBD2 (6 bases). The V end was cut by 5 bases, the J end by 5 bases, with 17 bases between. CDR1 MGHDK and CDR2 SYGVNS come from the germline V gene. This CDR3 is built from 15 residues. The CDR3 DNA reads as TGTGCCAGCAGTCGGGGGAGCGCCGGGATAGATACGCAGTATTTT. As protein: CASSRGSAGIDTQYF. Full variable domain (outside the CDR3, taken from reference TRBV25-1 and TRBJ2-3): EADIYQTPRYLVIGTGKKITLECSQTMGHDKMYWYQQDPGMELHLIHYSYGVNSTEKGDLSSESTVSRIRTEHFPLTLESARPSHTSQYLCASSRGSAGIDTQYFGPGTRLTVL.

The chain recombines TRBV24-1 with TRBJ2-2; D is uncertain. The CDR3 length is 14 residues. Germline V gene sequence: CDR1 KGHDR, CDR2 SFDVKD. The V gene lost 5 bases and the J gene lost 5 bases, with 11 bases spanning the gap. CDR3 nucleotides: TGTGCCACCAGTGCTATGCCCTTTACCGGGGAGCTGTTTTTT. Residues: CATSAMPFTGELFF.

The genes are TRBV7-9 and TRBJ1-1; D may be TRBD1 (6 bases). V was shortened by 8 bases and J by 1 base, with 14 bases between the two germline ends. This CDR3 has 14 residues. Looked up from germline, CDR1 is SEHNR and CDR2 is FQNEAQ (reference sequence). This CDR3 is CASLGGAANTEAFF. The DNA for the CDR3 is TGTGCCAGCCTCGGGGGGGCAGCGAACACTGAAGCTTTCTTT.

This chain connects TRBV5-1 to TRBJ2-1, with D perhaps TRBD1 (6 bases). The CDR3 runs to 16 residues. V lost 4 bases, J lost 0 bases, and 14 bases lay in between. CDR1 SGHRS and CDR2 YFSETQ come from the germline V gene. In nucleotides, the CDR3 is TGCGCCAGCAGCCCAGGGGCGGGTGGCTCCTACAATGAGCAGTTCTTC. Its translation is CASSPGAGGSYNEQFF.

The rearrangement joins TRBV7-3 to TRBJ2-1; 11 nucleotides agree with TRBD2. The CDR3 covers 16 residues. J was trimmed by 7 bases and V by 7 bases; bases with no gene match: 12. Germline CDR1 is SGHTA and CDR2 is FQGTGA. This CDR3 is CASIQFSGRAVNEQFF. The CDR3 DNA follows: TGTGCCAGCATCCAATTTAGCGGGAGGGCCGTGAATGAGCAGTTCTTC.

V gene TRBV5-1 combines with J gene TRBJ1-1, with D perhaps matching TRBD1 (5 bases). The ends were cut back, 0 bases at V and 4 bases at J, with 16 bases in the middle. The CDR3 loop spans 16 amino acids. The V gene's germline CDR1 is SGHRS and CDR2 YFSETQ. The CDR3 coding sequence is TGCGCCAGCAGCTTGGGTTTCGTGGGTAGGGGCACTGAAGCTTTCTTT. This encodes CASSLGFVGRGTEAFF.

This chain uses TRBV7-2 with TRBJ1-1; D perhaps matches TRBD1 (6 bases). CDR3 size: 15 residues. V was trimmed by 2 bases and J by 0 bases, leaving 10 bases between them. Germline CDR1 SGHTA, CDR2 FQGNSA. The CDR3 protein is CASSLNRVMNTEAFF. In DNA, the CDR3 is TGTGCCAGCAGCTTAAACAGGGTAATGAACACTGAAGCTTTCTTT.

The V call is TRBV7-8, the J call TRBJ2-7; 8 bases align to TRBD2. The CDR3 consists of 19 residues. With V trimmed by 5 bases and J by 2 bases, 20 bases remained unmatched. CDR1 is SGHVS, CDR2 FQNEAQ, per germline. This CDR3 is CASSRATGGTRRGTYEQYF. In DNA form, the CDR3 reads TGTGCCAGCAGCCGAGCGACAGGAGGGACTAGGCGTGGGACCTACGAGCAGTACTTC.

V usage is TRBV7-3 and J usage is TRBJ2-5, with 9 positions matching TRBD2. With 3 bases clipped from V and 5 bases from J, the junction kept 4 bases outside the gene matches. This CDR3 contains 14 residues. Germline V gene lookup returns CDR1 SGHTA and CDR2 FQGTGA. The CDR3 DNA is TGTGCCAGCAGCTTTAGCGGGAGTGGGGAGACCCAGTACTTC. It yields the protein CASSFSGSGETQYF.

J is TRBJ2-7 and V is TRBV30; 9 positions agree with TRBD1. The CDR3 length is 14 residues. After removal of 2 bases from V and 7 bases from J, the junction contained 9 bases not matched to a gene. The V gene's germline CDR1 is GTSNPN and CDR2 SVGIG (reference sequence). The CDR3 nucleotides are TGTGCCTGGAGTCCGGGACAGGGTCGTAGTGAGCAGTACTTC. Protein sequence: CAWSPGQGRSEQYF.

The chain employs TRBV19 and TRBJ1-1; TRBD1 might be the D (5 bases). Trimming removed 8 bases at V and 0 bases at J, with 13 bases between. This CDR3 has 14 amino acids. The germline V gene encodes CDR1 LNHDA and CDR2 SQIVND (reference sequence). The CDR3 region has the DNA TGTGCCAGTTCTCCGACAGTCATGAACACTGAAGCTTTCTTT. Its translation is CASSPTVMNTEAFF.

The chain uses TRBV6-5 and TRBJ2-7, with D uncertain. Per the germline V gene, CDR1 is MNHEY and CDR2 is SVGAGI. The CDR3 loop spans 13 amino acids. V lost 5 bases and J lost 2, with 10 bases in between. CDR3 nucleotide sequence: TGTGCCAGCAGTCTGGCAGAAGCCTACGAGCAGTACTTC. Encoded protein: CASSLAEAYEQYF.